The 15 T cell receptor beta chains given below trace back to one sample, sequenced in a study of shared clonotypes between healthy human individuals (dated by TCRdb to the early 2020s). To prepare the library, the immunoSEQ multiplex PCR assay was applied. Sourced from immuneACCESS, this table was stored by TCRdb with only in-frame sequences that have V and J called. A share of the clones is absent; for the studies checked, an unresolved V gene accounts for under half, and the remainder has no known explanation. The sample table contains around 2,000,000 clones; only one count was recorded for roughly 95% of them. The ten top clones hold approximately 1.2% of the sample. For the CD8 naive samples, CD45RO-negative cells were positively selected for CCR7, yielding a CD45RA+CCR7+ population from which TemRA cells were excluded. The sample consisted of naive CD8+ T cells sorted from blood. The cell subset or site label here, explained by the study, means: CD45RA+CCR7+. These receptors originate from a man aged 18 to 35 in good health.

A word on this clone: A read error is possible here, since a much larger clone lies one base away. The DNA of the CDR3 is TGTGCCAGCAGCTTGCGGGAGACCCAGTACTTC. Amino acid sequence: CASSLRETQYF. This chain uses TRBV13 with TRBJ2-5; D remains unclear. The CDR3 spans 11 residues. Trimming removed 3 bases from V and 5 bases from J, with 4 bases in between. CDR1 and CDR2 (germline): PRHDT, FYEKMQ (reference sequence).

A single count supports this clone. V and J are TRBV6-6 and TRBJ2-1; D is ambiguous. The CDR3 contains 15 residues. Per the germline V gene, CDR1 is MNHNY and CDR2 is SVGAGI (reference sequence). The ends were cut back, 2 bases at V and 5 bases at J, with 13 bases in the middle. The CDR3 coding sequence is TGTGCCAGCAGTTACGGAAATTGGGATGACAATGAGCAGTTCTTC. It specifies CASSYGNWDDNEQFF.

The chain uses TRBV6-1 and TRBJ2-1; 7 bases are a match to TRBD2. CDR3 length equals 15 residues. Losses at the gene ends were 1 base for V and 7 bases for J; bases not matched to a gene: 7. Germline V gene data show CDR1 as MNHNS and CDR2 as SASEGT. The CDR3 loop reads CASSEDGGTQNEQFF. CDR3 DNA: TGTGCCAGCAGTGAAGACGGGGGGACCCAAAATGAGCAGTTCTTC.

CDR3 DNA sequence: TGTGCCAGCTCACCACCCCCGGGAAACGAGCAGTACTTC. This gives the protein CASSPPPGNEQYF. The chain has TRBV18 and TRBJ2-7; a possible D gene is TRBD2 (5 bases). This CDR3 region has 13 residues. CDR1 and CDR2 (germline): KGHSH, LQKENI. The V and J ends lost 0 bases and 5 bases respectively, with 8 bases between them.

The CDR3 DNA sequence: TGTGCCAGCAGCTCAGAACAGGGGGCGTATGAAAAACTGTTTTTT. Translating gives CASSSEQGAYEKLFF. The chain is built from TRBV7-9 and TRBJ1-4, with 9 nucleotides matching TRBD1. Looked up from germline, CDR1 is SEHNR and CDR2 is FQNEAQ (reference sequence). V was pared by 4 bases and J by 6 bases, with 6 bases of the junction left unmatched. The CDR3 runs to 15 residues.

V is TRBV10-3 and J is TRBJ2-3; 10 nucleotides line up with TRBD2. Germline V lookup: CDR1 ENHRY, CDR2 SYGVKD. The CDR3 totals 13 residues. The junction had 5 bases not matched to a gene; V was cut back by 8 bases and J by 6 bases. Here the CDR3 reads CAILAGASDTQYF. CDR3 DNA sequence: TGTGCCATCCTAGCGGGGGCCTCGGATACGCAGTATTTT.

Regarding this clone: One end of the junction does not line up with germline, which may come from a read error. This rearrangement joins TRBV11-2 to TRBJ1-5, with a weak D call TRBD1 (5 bases). CDR3 length: 15 amino acids. Germline lookup yields CDR1 SGHAT and CDR2 FQNNGV. The CDR3 DNA is TGTGCCAGCAGCCTAGAACCCGGGACCGGACAGCCCCAGCATTTT. Protein: CASSLEPGTGQPQHF.

The chain joins TRBV19 to TRBJ2-7, with D possibly matching TRBD2 (6 bases). V lost 9 bases and J lost 2, with 14 bases in between. This CDR3 region has 13 residues. Germline assignment: CDR1 LNHDA and CDR2 SQIVND (reference sequence). The CDR3 nucleotides read TGTGCCAGCAAAGACTCGGGGGCCTACGAGCAGTACTTC. Protein product: CASKDSGAYEQYF.

V usage is TRBV27 and J usage is TRBJ2-3, with D perhaps TRBD1 (6 bases). The CDR3 consists of 14 residues. The germline V gene has CDR1 MNHEY and CDR2 SMNVEV (reference sequence). V was trimmed by 7 bases and J by 6 bases, leaving 17 bases between them. In DNA form, the CDR3 reads TGTGCCAGCAACTTCGCAGGGGCATTGGATACGCAGTATTTT. This encodes CASNFAGALDTQYF.

This chain connects TRBV4-3 to TRBJ2-5; 8 bases are shared with TRBD1. Germline CDR1 LGHNA, CDR2 YSLEER. The CDR3 runs to 14 residues. Trimming took 1 base from V and 4 from J; bases not matched to a gene: 2. The CDR3, as DNA: TGCGCCAGCAGCCAAGGACAGGGGATAGAGACCCAGTACTTC. Translating gives CASSQGQGIETQYF.

The chain joins TRBV6-5 to TRBJ1-2; D may be TRBD1 (5 bases). V was cut by 9 bases and J by 5 bases, with 19 bases left in between. The CDR3 runs to 14 residues. Looked up from germline, CDR1 is MNHEY and CDR2 is SVGAGI. The CDR3 here is CASSPGRALYGYTF. CDR3 sequence (DNA): TGTGCCAGTAGTCCAGGGAGGGCGTTATATGGCTACACCTTC.

A note on this clone: Distinct nucleotide sequences in the sample also encode this CDR3. The chain links TRBV6-5 to TRBJ2-7; TRBD1 aligns across 8 bases. V was pared by 2 bases and J by 4 bases, with 7 bases of the junction left unmatched. CDR3 length equals 15 residues. Germline assignment: CDR1 MNHEY and CDR2 SVGAGI. The CDR3 loop is CASSYGPGGSYEQYF. CDR3 sequence (DNA): TGTGCCAGCAGTTACGGCCCAGGGGGCTCGTACGAGCAGTACTTC.

The rearrangement joins TRBV9 to TRBJ1-2; 8 positions match TRBD1. Germline V gene sequence: CDR1 SGDLS, CDR2 YYNGEE. CDR3 size: 18 residues. Trimming at V came to 4 bases and at J to 2 bases, leaving 16 bases not matched to a gene. In DNA, the CDR3 is TGTGCCAGCAGCCCAGGGACCCGGGACAGGACCCCCAACTATGGCTACACCTTC. It translates to CASSPGTRDRTPNYGYTF.

This sequence joins TRBV28 and TRBJ2-5, with 8 nucleotides matching TRBD1. V lost 7 bases, J lost 5 bases, and 9 bases stayed unmatched. CDR1 is MDHEN and CDR2 is SYDVKM in the germline V gene. The CDR3 is 14 amino acids. Written as DNA, the CDR3 is TGTGCCAGCACCCTGACAGGGGCGTGGGAGACCCAGTACTTC. It codes for CASTLTGAWETQYF.

This chain links TRBV6-1 with TRBJ1-1, with D possibly being TRBD1 (6 bases). The V end was cut by 6 bases, the J end by 6 bases, with 11 bases between. The CDR3 runs to 12 residues. From germline, CDR1 is MNHNS and CDR2 SASEGT. The CDR3 loop is CASRGGGPEAFF. CDR3 bases: TGTGCCAGCAGGGGCGGGGGGCCTGAAGCTTTCTTT.